This passage covers 15 T cell receptor beta chains from one sample sequenced in a study of T-cell memory formation after mild COVID-19 (TCRdb year 2021). Library prep was done by 5' RACE. TCRdb names Illumina NovaSeq 6000 as the instrument used. TCRdb's own reprocessing of the public reads used fastp at Q25 and MiXCR and kept productive beta chains. Merged by CDR3 protein, the rows form single entries marked with the most common genes and DNA. The sample includes fewer than 700,000 distinct CDR3 sequences, with less than 25% observed a single time. Together, the top ten hold about 8.4% of the sample. The sample taken for sequencing was PBMCs or a T cell subset sorted from them (not recorded which). The source is an adult woman who had mild COVID-19 (a few samples of this study predate the infection). The sample titles of this study are shuffled in the database, so cell type and time point are left out; the donor was told from shared clones.

This rearrangement joins TRBV24-1 to TRBJ2-1; D is perhaps TRBD1 or TRBD2 (5 bases each). V lost 3 bases and J lost 4, with 12 bases in between. CDR1 and CDR2 (germline): KGHDR, SFDVKD. The CDR3 spans 15 residues. The CDR3 region is CATSDPGTIYNEQFF. CDR3 bases: TGTGCCACCAGTGATCCCGGGACCATATACAATGAGCAGTTCTTC.

There are a few counts of this clonotype. CDR3 sequence: CASSKTRQDFSYNEQFF. In DNA form, the CDR3 reads TGTGCCAGCAGCAAGACTAGACAGGATTTCTCCTACAATGAGCAGTTCTTC. The rearrangement uses TRBV6-2 or TRBV6-3 and TRBJ2-1; D may correspond to TRBD1 or TRBD2 (6 bases each). The CDR3 length is 17 residues. V was cut by 6 bases and J by 0 bases, with 18 bases left in between. The germline CDR1 and CDR2 sequences are MNHEY and SVGEGT.

This clonotype was counted a few times. The V call is TRBV7-9, the J call TRBJ1-3; the D is unclear. Germline CDR1 reads SEHNR; CDR2 reads FQNEAQ (reference sequence). V was clipped by 1 base and J by 7 bases, with 11 bases between them. CDR3 length: 14 amino acids. The CDR3 sequence: CASSLVEAGNTIYF. As DNA, the CDR3 is TGTGCCAGCAGCTTAGTGGAGGCCGGGAACACCATATATTTT.

The CDR3 here is CASRLQGSWGNEQFF. The CDR3 DNA sequence: TGTGCCAGCAGGTTACAGGGGAGTTGGGGGAATGAGCAGTTCTTC. V gene TRBV7-2 combines with J gene TRBJ2-1; 7 bases align to TRBD1. Germline values: CDR1 SGHTA, CDR2 FQGNSA. Trimming at V came to 6 bases and at J to 7 bases, leaving 12 bases not matched to a gene. The length of the CDR3 is 15 residues.

This sequence joins TRBV6-4 and TRBJ2-1; D not resolved. Trimming removed 10 bases from V and 0 bases from J, with 13 bases in between. The germline V gene encodes CDR1 MRHNA and CDR2 SNTAGT. The CDR3 sequence is 14 residues long. The CDR3 nucleotides read TGTGCCACCGAGGACCCCATCTCCTACAATGAGCAGTTCTTC. Translating gives CATEDPISYNEQFF.

J is TRBJ2-1 and V is TRBV5-1; D uncertain. The CDR3 totals 14 residues. CDR1 is SGHRS and CDR2 is YFSETQ in the germline V gene. Trimming took 4 bases from V and 3 from J, leaving 11 bases between them. As DNA, the CDR3 is TGCGCCAGCAGCCGTCTGCGGAGCTACAATGAGCAGTTCTTC. Protein: CASSRLRSYNEQFF.

This clonotype was recorded a few times. This rearrangement joins TRBV24-1 to TRBJ2-7; 7 bases map to TRBD1. The germline gives CDR1 KGHDR, CDR2 SFDVKD. Germline trimming cut 5 bases from V and 0 bases from J; bases unmatched to any gene: 12. This CDR3 comprises 17 residues. The CDR3 region is CATSGWSTGQSSYEQYF. CDR3 coding DNA: TGTGCCACCAGTGGTTGGTCAACGGGACAGAGCTCCTACGAGCAGTACTTC.

This clonotype has just a few counts. This chain connects TRBV30 to TRBJ2-5; no reliable D call. The V gene lost 6 bases and the J gene lost 2 bases, with 10 bases spanning the gap. From germline, CDR1 is GTSNPN and CDR2 SVGIG (reference sequence). This CDR3 comprises 12 residues. The CDR3 loop is CACNHWQETQYF. The CDR3 coding sequence is TGTGCCTGTAATCATTGGCAAGAGACCCAGTACTTC.

This chain joins TRBV9 and TRBJ2-7; 11 bases agree with TRBD1. Germline V gene sequence: CDR1 SGDLS, CDR2 YYNGEE. The CDR3 loop spans 16 amino acids. The junction had 8 bases not matched to a gene; V was cut back by 3 bases and J by 3 bases. The CDR3 region has the DNA TGTGCCAGCAGCGGGCCGTCGGACAGGGGGCTCTACGAGCAGTACTTC. It specifies CASSGPSDRGLYEQYF.

The table lists this clonotype with a few counts. The chain combines TRBV27 with TRBJ2-1; 8 positions match TRBD2. Looked up from germline, CDR1 is MNHEY and CDR2 is SMNVEV (reference sequence). The CDR3 is 15 amino acids. The V segment lost 4 bases and the J segment 4 bases; nucleotides outside the gene matches: 6. The DNA for the CDR3 is TGTGCCAGCAGTTCCTCTAGCGGGCTTTACAATGAGCAGTTCTTC. Translated: CASSSSSGLYNEQFF.

Details on this clonotype: Being one base from a much bigger clone, this may be a read error. The V and J genes are TRBV5-1 and TRBJ2-2; TRBD1 aligns across 8 bases. Germline V gene sequence: CDR1 SGHRS, CDR2 YFSETQ. This CDR3 is built from 14 residues. The CDR3 loop is CDSSLDRETGELFF. For the CDR3, the DNA is TGCGACAGCAGCTTGGACAGGGAAACCGGGGAGCTGTTTTTT.

This clonotype was found a few times. The chain recombines TRBV20-1 with TRBJ2-7, with TRBD2 as a possible D gene (7 bases). From germline, CDR1 is DFQATT and CDR2 SNEGSKA (reference sequence). The V and J ends lost 8 bases and 2 bases respectively, with 22 bases between them. The CDR3 consists of 15 residues. CDR3 sequence: CSPLRGTTYTYEQYF. CDR3 DNA: TGCAGTCCCTTAAGGGGGACTACATATACCTACGAGCAGTACTTC.

V is TRBV6-2 or TRBV6-3 and J is TRBJ2-2; D may be TRBD1 (6 bases). The V gene's germline CDR1 is MNHEY and CDR2 SVGEGT. The length of the CDR3 is 14 residues. The ends were cut back, 6 bases at V and 5 bases at J, with 13 bases in the middle. In nucleotides, the CDR3 is TGTGCCAGCAGGGCAGGGGTTCGGACCGGGGAGCTGTTTTTT. Its translation is CASRAGVRTGELFF.

This clonotype has just a few counts. The rearrangement joins TRBV12-3 or TRBV12-4 to TRBJ1-5, with 7 nucleotides matching TRBD1. Trimming removed 6 bases from V and 7 bases from J; junction bases left unmatched: 6. The CDR3 extends over 13 amino acids. DNA of the CDR3: TGTGCCAGCAGGCGACAGGGTGTGCAGCCCCAGCATTTT. Amino acid sequence: CASRRQGVQPQHF.

This chain connects TRBV5-5 to TRBJ2-7; unclear D gene. The CDR3 length is 16 residues. Trimming took off 0 bases at V and 1 base at J, with 14 bases between the two ends. The germline CDR1 and CDR2 sequences are SGHKS and YYEKEE (reference sequence). This chain's CDR3 is CASSLGSGVRSYEQYF. DNA for the CDR3: TGTGCCAGCAGCTTGGGCTCGGGCGTACGTTCCTACGAGCAGTACTTC.